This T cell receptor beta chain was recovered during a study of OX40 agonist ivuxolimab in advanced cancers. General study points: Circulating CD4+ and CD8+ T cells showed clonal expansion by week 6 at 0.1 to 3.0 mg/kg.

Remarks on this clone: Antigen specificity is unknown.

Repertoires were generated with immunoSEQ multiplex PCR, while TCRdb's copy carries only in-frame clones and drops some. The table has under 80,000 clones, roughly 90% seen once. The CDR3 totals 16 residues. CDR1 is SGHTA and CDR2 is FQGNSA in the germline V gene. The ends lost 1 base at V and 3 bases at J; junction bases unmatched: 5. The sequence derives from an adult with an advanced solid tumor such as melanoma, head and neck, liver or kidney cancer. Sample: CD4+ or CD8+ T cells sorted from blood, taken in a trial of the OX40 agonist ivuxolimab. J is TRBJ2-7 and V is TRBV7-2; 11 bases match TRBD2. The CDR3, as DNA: TGTGCCAGCAGCTTAGTTCCTAGCGGGGGGTTCTACGAGCAGTACTTC. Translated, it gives CASSLVPSGGFYEQYF.